One and the same sample provided the 3 T cell receptor beta chains below, sequenced in a study of blood T cell repertoires in COVID-19. TCRdb's table, derived via immunoSEQ multiplex PCR, lists solely in-frame clones and lacks some. The data contain approximately 210,000 clones, 75% to 90% of them singletons. Material: peripheral blood. These receptors were obtained from a man between 35 and 55 years old with acute or convalescent COVID-19.

V usage is TRBV9 and J usage is TRBJ2-6, with no clear D. Germline V gene lookup returns CDR1 SGDLS and CDR2 YYNGEE. V was pared by 2 bases and J by 0 bases, with 3 bases between. The CDR3 is 14 residues long. The CDR3 protein is CASSVVSGANVLTF. The CDR3 DNA follows: TGTGCCAGCAGCGTCGTCTCTGGGGCCAACGTCCTGACTTTC.

The DNA for the CDR3 is TGTGCCAGCAGCTTAGCGGAGGTCAGATATACTCACAATGAGCAGTTCTTC. This codes for CASSLAEVRYTHNEQFF. J is TRBJ2-1 and V is TRBV7-2; weak D call: TRBD2 (5 bases). Trimming took 0 bases from V and 5 from J, leaving 17 bases between them. The CDR3 is made up of 17 amino acids. CDR1 SGHTA and CDR2 FQGNSA come from the germline V gene.

This chain connects TRBV5-4 to TRBJ1-2; 9 nucleotides line up with TRBD1. Germline values: CDR1 SGHNT, CDR2 YYREEE (reference sequence). The CDR3 is 17 residues long. V lost 10 bases and J lost 1; bases outside the gene matches: 17. CDR3 sequence reads: CASRRPGTGSGNYGYTF. Here the CDR3 DNA reads TGTGCCTCCCGCCGTCCCGGGACAGGGAGCGGTAACTATGGCTACACCTTC.